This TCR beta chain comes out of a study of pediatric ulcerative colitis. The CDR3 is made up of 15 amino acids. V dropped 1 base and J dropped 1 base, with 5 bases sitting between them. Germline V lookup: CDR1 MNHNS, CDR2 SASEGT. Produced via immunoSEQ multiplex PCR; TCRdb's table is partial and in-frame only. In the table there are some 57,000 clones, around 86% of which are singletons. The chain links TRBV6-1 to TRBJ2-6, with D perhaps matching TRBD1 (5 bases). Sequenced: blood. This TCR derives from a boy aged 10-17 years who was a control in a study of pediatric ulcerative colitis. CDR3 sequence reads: CASSEGTSGANVLTF. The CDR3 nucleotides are TGTGCCAGCAGTGAAGGGACATCTGGGGCCAACGTCCTGACTTTC.